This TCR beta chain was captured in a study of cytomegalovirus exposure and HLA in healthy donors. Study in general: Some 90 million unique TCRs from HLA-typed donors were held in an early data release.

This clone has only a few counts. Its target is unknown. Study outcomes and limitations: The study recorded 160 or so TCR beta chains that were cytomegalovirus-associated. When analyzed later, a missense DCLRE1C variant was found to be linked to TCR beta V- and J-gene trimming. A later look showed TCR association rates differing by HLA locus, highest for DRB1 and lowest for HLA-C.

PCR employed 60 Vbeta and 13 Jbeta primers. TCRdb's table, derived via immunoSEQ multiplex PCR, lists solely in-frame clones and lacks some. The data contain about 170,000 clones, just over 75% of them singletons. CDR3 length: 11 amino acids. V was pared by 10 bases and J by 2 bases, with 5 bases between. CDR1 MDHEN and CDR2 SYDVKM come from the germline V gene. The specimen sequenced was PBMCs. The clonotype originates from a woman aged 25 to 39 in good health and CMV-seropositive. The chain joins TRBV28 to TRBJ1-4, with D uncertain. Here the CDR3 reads CATYTNEKLFF. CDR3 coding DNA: TGTGCCACCTACACTAATGAAAAACTGTTTTTT.